These T cell receptor beta chains were read from a single sample in a study of blood T cell repertoires in COVID-19. The assay was immunoSEQ multiplex PCR, and TCRdb's table has in-frame clones only and misses some. The table has over 200,000 clones, 83% seen once. Sequencing was performed on peripheral blood. These receptors all come from a woman in her thirties or forties with active or convalescent COVID-19. The CDR3 runs from the conserved cysteine through the conserved F or W. The D gene is left open where the match is weak. The listing skips clone size in some rows; elsewhere it reads once, few, many or a size class.

size: NA
V: TRBV9
J: TRBJ2-1
D: NA
CDR3: CASSVVGSSYNEQFF
DNA: TGTGCCAGCAGCGTAGTGGGGAGCTCCTACAATGAGCAGTTCTTC

size: NA
V: TRBV4-1
J: TRBJ2-1
D: TRBD2
CDR3: CASSQEGTTFYNEQFF
DNA: TGCGCCAGCAGCCAAGAAGGGACTACCTTCTACAATGAGCAGTTCTTC

size: NA
V: TRBV27
J: TRBJ2-2
D: NA
CDR3: CASRRGNTGELFF
DNA: TGTGCCAGCCGCAGGGGAAACACCGGGGAGCTGTTTTTT

size: NA
V: TRBV5-1
J: TRBJ1-1
D: TRBD1
CDR3: CASSSGQGNTEAFF
DNA: TGCGCCAGCAGCAGTGGACAGGGGAACACTGAAGCTTTCTTT

size: NA
V: TRBV19
J: TRBJ2-7
D: NA
CDR3: CASSMVLDNYYEQYF
DNA: TGTGCCAGTAGTATGGTTTTGGATAACTACTACGAGCAGTACTTC

size: NA
V: TRBV9
J: TRBJ1-6
D: NA
CDR3: CASSVAPLNSPLHF
DNA: TGTGCCAGCAGCGTAGCCCCCCTCAATTCACCCCTCCACTTT

size: NA
V: TRBV6-5
J: TRBJ1-1
D: TRBD1
CDR3: CASSQQGAGNTEAFF
DNA: TGTGCCAGCAGCCAACAGGGGGCCGGAAACACTGAAGCTTTCTTT

size: NA
V: TRBV27
J: TRBJ1-2
D: TRBD1
CDR3: CASSKFGDRAHYGYTF
DNA: TGTGCCAGCAGCAAGTTTGGGGACAGGGCTCACTATGGCTACACCTTC

size: NA
V: TRBV30
J: TRBJ1-1
D: TRBD1
CDR3: CAWTLGQGVPEAFF
DNA: TGTGCCTGGACATTAGGGCAGGGGGTCCCTGAAGCTTTCTTT

size: NA
V: TRBV4-2
J: TRBJ2-2
D: TRBD2
CDR3: CASSQEASGATGELFF
DNA: TGTGCCAGCAGCCAAGAGGCTAGCGGAGCCACCGGGGAGCTGTTTTTT

size: NA
V: TRBV4-2
J: TRBJ1-6
D: TRBD1
CDR3: CASSQEQGENSPLHF
DNA: TGTGCCAGCAGCCAAGAACAGGGGGAGAATTCACCCCTCCACTTT

size: NA
V: TRBV2
J: TRBJ1-6
D: NA
CDR3: CASSELRGMDSPLHF
DNA: TGTGCCAGCAGTGAACTAAGGGGTATGGATTCACCCCTCCACTTT

size: NA
V: TRBV20-1
J: TRBJ1-1
D: NA
CDR3: CSAAEGTEAFF
DNA: TGCAGTGCTGCGGAGGGCACTGAAGCTTTCTTT

size: NA
V: TRBV5-1
J: TRBJ2-7
D: NA
CDR3: CASSLESDRFTYEQYF
DNA: TGCGCCAGCAGCTTGGAGTCGGACAGATTCACCTACGAGCAGTACTTC

size: NA
V: TRBV9
J: TRBJ1-2
D: NA
CDR3: CASSPQAERYGYTF
DNA: TGTGCCAGCAGTCCCCAGGCAGAAAGGTATGGCTACACCTTC

size: NA
V: TRBV19
J: TRBJ2-1
D: TRBD2
CDR3: CASSLAGGSYNEQFF
DNA: TGTGCCAGTAGCTTAGCGGGAGGATCCTACAATGAGCAGTTCTTC

size: many
V: TRBV4-1
J: TRBJ1-1
D: TRBD1
CDR3: CASSPSDREAFF
DNA: TGCGCCAGCAGCCCCTCGGACAGGGAAGCTTTCTTT

size: NA
V: TRBV5-1
J: TRBJ2-1
D: TRBD1
CDR3: CASSVGTGKDNEQFF
DNA: TGCGCCAGCAGCGTTGGGACAGGGAAGGACAATGAGCAGTTCTTC

size: NA
V: TRBV19
J: TRBJ1-5
D: NA
CDR3: CASSIRAGRNQPQHF
DNA: TGTGCCAGTAGTATAAGGGCAGGGCGCAATCAGCCCCAGCATTTT

size: NA
V: TRBV2
J: TRBJ1-2
D: NA
CDR3: CASRVGQLNYGYTF
DNA: TGTGCCAGCAGGGTTGGACAGCTAAACTATGGCTACACCTTC

size: NA
V: TRBV6-4
J: TRBJ1-4
D: TRBD1
CDR3: CASSVGQGFFNEKLFF
DNA: TGTGCCAGCAGTGTCGGACAGGGGTTTTTTAATGAAAAACTGTTTTTT

size: NA
V: TRBV28
J: TRBJ1-4
D: NA
CDR3: CASGEINEKLFF
DNA: TGTGCCAGCGGGGAGATCAATGAAAAACTGTTTTTT

size: NA
V: TRBV23-1
J: TRBJ1-2
D: NA
CDR3: CASSQWSRDYGYTF
DNA: TGCGCCAGCAGTCAATGGAGCAGGGACTATGGCTACACCTTC

size: once
V: TRBV6-5
J: TRBJ1-1
D: NA
CDR3: CASSPGGTEAFF
DNA: TGTGCCAGCAGTCCAGGAGGCACTGAAGCTTTCTTT

size: NA
V: TRBV28
J: TRBJ1-3
D: TRBD1
CDR3: CASSLPGGLRNTIYF
DNA: TGTGCCAGCAGTTTACCAGGGGGCTTGAGAAACACCATATATTTT

size: once
V: TRBV4-1
J: TRBJ2-2
D: TRBD1
CDR3: CASSQDGDRESSTGELFF
DNA: TGCGCCAGCAGCCAAGATGGGGACAGGGAGTCTAGCACCGGGGAGCTGTTTTTT

size: few
V: TRBV6-5
J: TRBJ1-2
D: TRBD1
CDR3: CASSPPGQGDYGYTF
DNA: TGTGCCAGCAGTCCCCCCGGACAGGGGGACTATGGCTACACCTTC

size: NA
V: TRBV9
J: TRBJ2-7
D: NA
CDR3: CASSALSYEQYF
DNA: TGTGCCAGCAGCGCCCTCTCCTACGAGCAGTACTTC